These 12 T cell receptor beta chains were sequenced from one sample in a study of glioma-infiltrating T cells after dendritic cell vaccination. The data were produced by immunoSEQ multiplex PCR, yet TCRdb's version contains in-frame clones alone and is incomplete. The sample consists of over 55,000 clones, approximately 80% of them appearing once. The input for sequencing was blood, taken before dendritic cell vaccination. The source of these receptors is a human donor with glioblastoma.

The chain has TRBV2 and TRBJ2-3; 7 bases line up with TRBD1. Germline loops: CDR1 SNHLY, CDR2 FYNNEI. The V gene end was trimmed by 5 bases and the J gene end by 3 bases; junction bases not matched to a gene: 11. This CDR3 is built from 16 residues. The CDR3 DNA follows: TGTGCCAGCAGTACAGAAGACAGGGCCGGGACAGATACGCAGTATTTT. Amino acid sequence: CASSTEDRAGTDTQYF. Full variable domain (missing parts from reference TRBV2 and TRBJ2-3): EPEVTQTPSHQVTQMGQEVILRCVPISNHLYFYWYRQILGQKVEFLVSFYNNEISEKSEIFDDQFSVERPDGSNFTLKIRSTKLEDSAMYFCASSTEDRAGTDTQYFGPGTRLTVL.

V and J are TRBV7-8 and TRBJ1-1, with 8 bases identical to TRBD1. Germline assignment: CDR1 SGHVS and CDR2 FQNEAQ. The CDR3 spans 15 residues. After removal of 3 bases from V and 2 bases from J, the junction contained 5 bases not matched to a gene. This chain's CDR3 is CASSFEGQGNTEAFF. The CDR3 coding sequence is TGTGCCAGCAGCTTTGAAGGACAGGGAAACACTGAAGCTTTCTTT. Variable domain in full (rest from reference TRBV7-8 and TRBJ1-1): GAGVSQSPRYKVAKRGQDVALRCDPISGHVSLFWYQQALGQGPEFLTYFQNEAQLDKSGLPSDRFFAERPEGSVSTLKIQRTQQEDSAVYLCASSFEGQGNTEAFFGQGTRLTVV.

V usage is TRBV2 and J usage is TRBJ2-5; D gene ambiguous. This CDR3 is built from 17 residues. Trimming cost V 1 base and J 2 bases, with 17 bases left between them. Germline CDR1 SNHLY, CDR2 FYNNEI. DNA of the CDR3: TGTGCCAGCAGTGAAGAGGTTGGGCTTCAGCAACAAGAGACCCAGTACTTC. Residues: CASSEEVGLQQQETQYF.

In its sample, this clone was seen once. V and J are TRBV20-1 and TRBJ1-2; D unresolved. V was trimmed by 2 bases and J by 6 bases, leaving 7 bases between them. The germline V gene has CDR1 DFQATT and CDR2 SNEGSKA (reference sequence). The CDR3 runs to 11 residues. The CDR3 DNA sequence: TGCAGTGCTAGACTAATGGATGGCTACACCTTC. Amino acids: CSARLMDGYTF.

The table lists this clone with a count of one. The V and J genes are TRBV5-1 and TRBJ2-1; no reliable D call. Germline loops: CDR1 SGHRS, CDR2 YFSETQ. V was shortened by 0 bases and J by 5 bases, with 9 bases between the two germline ends. This CDR3 has 14 residues. This CDR3 is CASSLGSRDNEQFF. In DNA form, the CDR3 reads TGCGCCAGCAGCTTGGGTAGCAGAGACAATGAGCAGTTCTTC.

The gene calls are TRBV5-6 and TRBJ1-5; TRBD1 aligns across 8 bases. This CDR3 region has 16 residues. The germline V gene has CDR1 SGHDT and CDR2 YYEEEE. The trim removed 0 bases at V and 7 bases at J, leaving 9 bases unmatched. The chain's CDR3 is CASSLGGQGAGQPQHF. For the CDR3, the DNA is TGTGCCAGCAGCTTGGGAGGGCAGGGGGCAGGACAGCCCCAGCATTTT.

The gene calls are TRBV18 and TRBJ1-6, with D maybe TRBD1 (6 bases). Trimming pared 5 bases from V and 6 bases from J, leaving 11 bases between. The germline V gene has CDR1 KGHSH and CDR2 LQKENI. This CDR3 region has 14 residues. The CDR3 sequence: CASSSDSPNSPLHF. The CDR3 coding sequence is TGTGCCAGCTCATCGGACAGCCCTAATTCACCCCTCCACTTT.

This chain joins TRBV5-4 and TRBJ1-1; tentatively, D is TRBD1 (5 bases). This CDR3 has 14 amino acids. The germline V gene encodes CDR1 SGHNT and CDR2 YYREEE (reference sequence). Trimming cost V 2 bases and J 5 bases, with 13 bases left between them. The CDR3 nucleotides read TGTGCCAGCAGCTTCCAGGGAAAGAGAACTGAAGCTTTCTTT. This codes for CASSFQGKRTEAFF.

This chain links TRBV29-1 with TRBJ1-2, with 9 nucleotides matching TRBD1. V dropped 1 base and J dropped 8; count of bases not matched to a gene: 8. The CDR3 runs to 14 residues. The germline CDR1 and CDR2 sequences are SQVTM and ANQGSEA. The CDR3 is CSVEGTGETRGYTF. The CDR3 nucleotides are TGCAGCGTTGAAGGGACAGGGGAGACGCGCGGCTACACCTTC.

The chain links TRBV15 to TRBJ2-2; D might be TRBD1 (6 bases). Per the germline V gene, CDR1 is LNHNV and CDR2 is YYDKDF (reference sequence). The ends were cut back, 3 bases at V and 6 bases at J, with 11 bases in the middle. This CDR3 region has 14 residues. The chain's CDR3 is CATSSVEGAGELFF. In DNA, the CDR3 is TGTGCCACCAGCAGCGTTGAGGGGGCCGGGGAGCTGTTTTTT.

This clone was counted between two and nine times. This chain connects TRBV19 to TRBJ1-1, with D unclear. This CDR3 contains 11 residues. V was pared by 7 bases and J by 6 bases, with 9 bases between. Germline V gene lookup returns CDR1 LNHDA and CDR2 SQIVND (reference sequence). The CDR3 spells CASILPPEAFF. As DNA, the CDR3 is TGTGCCAGTATCCTCCCCCCTGAAGCTTTCTTT.

A few counts support this clone. V gene TRBV7-2 combines with J gene TRBJ1-3, with a tentative D call TRBD1 (5 bases). The CDR3 sequence is 18 residues long. CDR1 and CDR2 from the germline V gene are SGHTA and FQGNSA. Trimming left V 0 bases short and J 3 bases short, with 18 bases between. The CDR3 DNA is TGTGCCAGCAGCTTAGCGCTATCTAGGGGTGACGGTGGAAACACCATATATTTT. Translated: CASSLALSRGDGGNTIYF.